The 10 T cell receptor beta chains in this list originate from one sample, sequenced in a study of identifying expanded T cells in peripheral blood. Some clones are missing from TCRdb's copy, which holds only in-frame ones; the method was immunoSEQ multiplex PCR. The sample records 100,000 to 150,000 clones, around 88% being singletons. The specimen was blood. The receptor source for this set is a person aged 18 to 75 in good health.

The chain couples TRBV18 to TRBJ2-7; 10 bases match TRBD2. The V and J ends lost 3 bases and 0 bases, in that order; junction bases with no gene match: 5. Germline V gives CDR1 KGHSH, CDR2 LQKENI. This CDR3 has 16 amino acids. CDR3 residues: CASSPTSGASSYEQYF. CDR3 bases: TGTGCCAGCTCACCCACTAGCGGGGCGAGCTCCTACGAGCAGTACTTC.

J is TRBJ2-2 and V is TRBV4-3, with D possibly being TRBD1 or TRBD2 (5 bases each). Germline-derived CDR1 and CDR2 are LGHNA and YSLEER. Trimming removed 0 bases at V and 0 bases at J, with 14 bases between. CDR3 length: 18 amino acids. In DNA, the CDR3 is TGCGCCAGCAGCCAAGAGGGACCGGGACGATCGAACACCGGGGAGCTGTTTTTT. Encoded protein: CASSQEGPGRSNTGELFF.

The chain combines TRBV2 with TRBJ2-7, with D unresolved. Germline values: CDR1 SNHLY, CDR2 FYNNEI. The CDR3 has 16 residues. Trimming removed 3 bases from V and 4 bases from J, with 19 bases in between. In nucleotides, the CDR3 is TGTGCCAGCAGTGAGCTTTCGAGCCCGGAAAAATACGAGCAGTACTTC. Translation gives CASSELSSPEKYEQYF.

The J gene is TRBJ2-7, the V gene TRBV5-1; TRBD1 matches at 12 bases. Germline lookup yields CDR1 SGHRS and CDR2 YFSETQ. With 3 bases clipped from V and 3 bases from J, the junction kept 4 bases outside the gene matches. The CDR3 is 15 amino acids. The CDR3 here is CASSWGTGGNYEQYF. The CDR3 nucleotides read TGCGCCAGCAGCTGGGGGACAGGGGGCAACTACGAGCAGTACTTC.

The genes are TRBV6-5 and TRBJ1-2; the D is unclear. This CDR3 is 14 amino acids long. V dropped 0 bases and J dropped 1 base, with 6 bases sitting between them. Germline V gene data show CDR1 as MNHEY and CDR2 as SVGAGI. Here the CDR3 reads CASSYSQNNYGYTF. Written as DNA, the CDR3 is TGTGCCAGCAGTTACTCCCAGAATAACTATGGCTACACCTTC.

This clone is a singleton in its sample. The chain joins TRBV6-4 to TRBJ2-1, with D possibly matching TRBD2 (5 bases). Germline V gene lookup returns CDR1 MRHNA and CDR2 SNTAGT. V shed 3 bases and J shed 9 bases, with 15 bases lying between them. The CDR3 has 14 residues. The DNA for the CDR3 is TGTGCCAGCAGTGAGGTCGGCGGGTTGGGTGAGCAGTTCTTC. Translated: CASSEVGGLGEQFF.

This chain links TRBV5-6 with TRBJ1-2, with D uncertain. CDR3 length: 13 residues. The germline V gene encodes CDR1 SGHDT and CDR2 YYEEEE. V lost 0 bases and J 7 bases, leaving 10 bases between the germline ends. DNA of the CDR3: TGTGCCAGCAGCTTGGACGGGGTGGCTGGCTACACCTTC. The encoded protein is CASSLDGVAGYTF.

The V and J genes are TRBV7-9 and TRBJ2-4; D assignment may be TRBD1 or TRBD2 (5 bases each). The CDR3 has 14 residues. The germline V and J ends were trimmed by 0 bases and 9 bases, with 12 bases remaining between them. Looked up from germline, CDR1 is SEHNR and CDR2 is FQNEAQ (reference sequence). DNA of the CDR3: TGTGCCAGCAGCTTAGCGGCGCAGAGGGGCATTCAGTACTTC. This encodes CASSLAAQRGIQYF.

This clone was counted between two and nine times. The chain employs TRBV27 and TRBJ1-2, with 7 positions matching TRBD1. J was trimmed by 7 bases and V by 2 bases; bases with no gene match: 10. This CDR3 is 15 amino acids long. Germline V gene data show CDR1 as MNHEY and CDR2 as SMNVEV (reference sequence). The CDR3 loop is CASSLGPGGIGGYTF. Written as DNA, the CDR3 is TGTGCCAGCAGTTTAGGTCCAGGGGGTATAGGTGGCTACACCTTC.

This chain uses TRBV7-2 with TRBJ1-5; 7 bases fit TRBD1. Germline V gene sequence: CDR1 SGHTA, CDR2 FQGNSA. The V and J ends lost 5 bases and 6 bases, in that order; junction bases with no gene match: 4. The CDR3 runs 13 residues. CDR3 sequence: CASSLTGSQPQHF. In DNA, the CDR3 is TGTGCCAGCAGCCTGACAGGGAGTCAGCCCCAGCATTTT.